The clone carrying this TCR beta chain is deemed medium-sized (0.01 to 0.1%). This CDR3 region has 13 residues. Trimming took off 3 bases at V and 7 bases at J, with 12 bases between the two ends. Amplification of TRBV12-4/TRBJ1-2 clonotypes used adaptor-ligated barcode primers. In TCRdb, the multiplex PCR reads were re-called with MiXCR into one record per CDR3 protein. This repertoire shows thousands of distinct CDR3 sequences, over 4% found once; its top ten account for more than 10%. This chain connects TRBV12-3 or TRBV12-4 to TRBJ1-2; D might be TRBD1 (5 bases). The clonotype was recovered from a female donor with breast cancer. The sample taken for sequencing was naive CD4+ T cells sorted from blood. The subset here: naive CD4+ T cells, CD4+CD45RA+CD25-. This chain's CDR3 is CASSLQGTVGYTF. In nucleotides, the CDR3 is TGTGCCAGCAGTTTGCAGGGTACGGTTGGCTACACCTTC.